This section outlines one T cell receptor beta chain sequence together with its context. Germline V gene lookup returns CDR1 DFQATT and CDR2 SNEGSKA (reference sequence). V was trimmed by 1 base and J by 3 bases, leaving 16 bases between them. CDR3 length equals 16 residues. This specimen comes from a study of blood T cells in healthy people across ages. Primed by a sample-barcoded 5' primer and a J-beta primer mix, a second PCR proceeded for about 6 to 11 cycles. TCRdb re-analysed the 5' RACE reads in MiXCR, keeping a single row per CDR3 protein. The sample records 1.8 million or so distinct CDR3 sequences, around 42% being singletons.

The sequencing input was blood. This TCR derives from a human donor in good health. The rearrangement joins TRBV20-1 to TRBJ1-3; D may be TRBD1 (6 bases). For the CDR3, the DNA is TGCAGTGCTAGAGTTTCCGGGGGCGCGTTTGGAAACACCATATATTTT. It encodes CSARVSGGAFGNTIYF.